The 26 T cell receptor beta chains listed next were all sequenced from one sample in a study of shared clonotypes between healthy human individuals. Naive-designated CD8 cells lacked CD45RO, were positively enriched for CCR7, and omitted terminally differentiated effector memory CD45RA+ cells. Clones were sequenced by immunoSEQ multiplex PCR, and TCRdb holds only the in-frame ones, with some missing. This sample has roughly 2,000,000 clones, with less than 95% found just once. Source material: naive CD8+ T cells sorted from blood. The source is a man in his late teens or twenties in good health.

The chain carries TRBV5-1 and TRBJ2-7; a possible D gene is TRBD1 (6 bases). This CDR3 spans 14 amino acids. Per germline, CDR1 SGHRS and CDR2 YFSETQ. V lost 7 bases and J lost 2, with 16 bases in between. CDR3: CASRWTEWPYEQYF. The CDR3 nucleotides are TGCGCCAGCCGTTGGACAGAGTGGCCCTACGAGCAGTACTTC.

J is TRBJ1-2 and V is TRBV5-8, with 8 bases lining up with TRBD1. This CDR3 is 14 amino acids long. The trim removed 2 bases at V and 7 bases at J, leaving 7 bases unmatched. Germline V gene data show CDR1 as SGHTS and CDR2 as YDEGEE. CDR3 bases: TGTGCCAGCAGCTTTGGACAGGGTCCGAGTGGCTACACCTTC. Encoded protein: CASSFGQGPSGYTF.

The rearrangement links TRBV14 to TRBJ1-2; TRBD1 is a possible D gene (5 bases). The germline V gene encodes CDR1 SGHDN and CDR2 FVKESK. Trimming took off 5 bases at V and 0 bases at J, with 28 bases between the two ends. The CDR3 has 20 residues. This chain's CDR3 is CASSTTHLGVPYSSNYGYTF. As DNA, the CDR3 is TGTGCCAGCAGCACAACCCACCTGGGGGTCCCTTACTCTTCTAACTATGGCTACACCTTC.

The chain recombines TRBV18 with TRBJ2-2; 7 bases agree with TRBD1. Per the germline V gene, CDR1 is KGHSH and CDR2 is LQKENI. Losses at the gene ends were 3 bases for V and 1 base for J; bases not matched to a gene: 8. The CDR3 covers 17 residues. The CDR3 here is CASSPPKGTENTGELFF. In DNA form, the CDR3 reads TGTGCCAGCTCACCTCCTAAAGGGACAGAGAACACCGGGGAGCTGTTTTTT. Combining the CDR3 with reference TRBV18 and TRBJ2-2 gives the whole variable domain NAGVMQNPRHLVRRRGQEARLRCSPMKGHSHVYWYRQLPEEGLKFMVYLQKENIIDESGMPKERFSAEFPKEGPSILRIQQVVRGDSAAYFCASSPPKGTENTGELFFGEGSRLTVL.

V gene TRBV5-6 combines with J gene TRBJ2-1, with 11 bases fitting TRBD2. Germline loops: CDR1 SGHDT, CDR2 YYEEEE. The CDR3 runs 18 residues. V lost 3 bases and J lost 4; bases outside the gene matches: 12. The CDR3 bases are TGTGCCAGCAGCTCAGCCAAACCACTAGCGGGAGCTTACAATGAGCAGTTCTTC. It codes for CASSSAKPLAGAYNEQFF.

With respect to this clone: The sample holds other DNA sequences that translate to the same CDR3. The chain recombines TRBV6-5 with TRBJ1-1, with D tentatively TRBD1 (5 bases). The CDR3 consists of 14 residues. Germline assignment: CDR1 MNHEY and CDR2 SVGAGI. V was cut by 0 bases and J by 2 bases, with 7 bases left in between. The CDR3 coding sequence is TGTGCCAGCAGTTACTCTCAGGGAAACACTGAAGCTTTCTTT. It encodes CASSYSQGNTEAFF.

J is TRBJ2-2 and V is TRBV19, with D perhaps matching TRBD2 (5 bases). Per the germline V gene, CDR1 is LNHDA and CDR2 is SQIVND (reference sequence). V lost 8 bases, J lost 8 bases, and 12 bases lay in between. The CDR3 is 12 residues long. The CDR3 sequence: CASDGVRGELFF. As DNA, the CDR3 is TGTGCCAGTGACGGGGTCAGAGGGGAGCTGTTTTTT.

V and J are TRBV7-2 and TRBJ2-1, with TRBD2 identical over 9 bases. Germline trimming cut 1 base from V and 4 bases from J; bases unmatched to any gene: 5. CDR1 and CDR2 (germline): SGHTA, FQGNSA. This CDR3 region has 16 residues. The CDR3: CASSLDELAGYNEQFF. CDR3 DNA: TGTGCCAGCAGCTTAGATGAGCTAGCGGGGTACAATGAGCAGTTCTTC.

This clone has just one count. The V gene is TRBV7-9, the J gene TRBJ1-2, with D possibly matching TRBD1 (6 bases). V shed 5 bases and J shed 4 bases, with 20 bases lying between them. This CDR3 is built from 16 residues. Per germline, CDR1 SEHNR and CDR2 FQNEAQ (reference sequence). The CDR3 protein is CASSPSTGQIFYGYTF. As DNA, the CDR3 is TGTGCCAGCAGCCCCAGTACAGGACAGATATTCTATGGCTACACCTTC.

The J gene is TRBJ1-1, the V gene TRBV10-1, with 7 bases matching TRBD1. V lost 0 bases to trimming and J lost 10 bases; unmatched junction nucleotides: 8. The CDR3 covers 14 residues. Germline V gives CDR1 WNHNN, CDR2 SYGVQD (reference sequence). CDR3: CASSESAQGNGAFF. The CDR3 nucleotides are TGCGCCAGCAGTGAGTCGGCACAGGGGAATGGAGCTTTCTTT.

This CDR3 is CASSWMATGGWYEQYF. The DNA of the CDR3 is TGTGCCAGCAGCTGGATGGCGACAGGGGGCTGGTACGAGCAGTACTTC. The V call is TRBV5-8, the J call TRBJ2-7; 10 nucleotides align to TRBD1. The CDR3 is 16 residues long. Trimming took 3 bases from V and 4 from J; bases not matched to a gene: 10. CDR1 is SGHTS and CDR2 is YDEGEE in the germline V gene. Full variable domain (rest looked up from reference TRBV5-8 and TRBJ2-7): EAGVTQSPTHLIKTRGQQATLRCSPISGHTSVYWYQQALGLGLQFLLWYDEGEERNRGNFPPRFSGRQFPNYSSELNVNALELEDSALYLCASSWMATGGWYEQYFGPGTRLTVT.

This rearrangement joins TRBV10-2 to TRBJ2-7, with no clear D. Germline CDR1 WSHSY, CDR2 SAAADI. The CDR3 runs 12 residues. V dropped 8 bases and J dropped 0 bases, with 8 bases sitting between them. The CDR3 DNA follows: TGCGCCAGCGGTTTGACCTCCTACGAGCAGTACTTC. Its translation is CASGLTSYEQYF.

The rearrangement uses TRBV4-3 and TRBJ1-6; a weak D match, TRBD1 (5 bases). V was trimmed by 3 bases and J by 10 bases, leaving 19 bases between them. The CDR3 has 16 residues. The germline gives CDR1 LGHNA, CDR2 YSLEER. This CDR3 reads CASSQVDRAFESPLHF. CDR3 bases: TGCGCCAGCAGCCAGGTAGACAGAGCGTTCGAGTCACCCCTCCACTTT.

The chain carries TRBV15 and TRBJ2-4; TRBD2 matches 7 bases. CDR1 and CDR2 (germline): LNHNV, YYDKDF (reference sequence). V was pared by 4 bases and J by 7 bases, with 7 bases of the junction left unmatched. The CDR3 is 14 amino acids. CDR3 residues: CATSKELASNIQYF. The CDR3 nucleotides are TGTGCCACCAGCAAGGAACTAGCGTCGAACATTCAGTACTTC.

The chain has TRBV30 and TRBJ2-7, with 7 bases that match TRBD1. CDR1 and CDR2 from the germline V gene are GTSNPN and SVGIG (reference sequence). CDR3 length: 15 amino acids. Trimming took 1 base from V and 0 from J; bases not matched to a gene: 6. The CDR3 region has the DNA TGTGCCTGGAGTGGCCGCCAGGGGGTCTCCTACGAGCAGTACTTC. Protein product: CAWSGRQGVSYEQYF.

As regards this clone: This sample includes further DNA sequences coding for the same CDR3. This chain links TRBV6-5 with TRBJ2-2, with D tentatively TRBD2 (5 bases). The CDR3 has 13 amino acids. The germline V gene encodes CDR1 MNHEY and CDR2 SVGAGI. V dropped 4 bases and J dropped 4 bases, with 7 bases sitting between them. CDR3 in amino acids: CASSFEGTGELFF. The CDR3, as DNA: TGTGCCAGCAGTTTTGAGGGCACCGGGGAGCTGTTTTTT.

The gene calls are TRBV6-5 and TRBJ2-3, with D hard to call. The CDR3 runs to 16 residues. V shed 0 bases and J shed 4 bases, with 14 bases lying between them. Germline lookup yields CDR1 MNHEY and CDR2 SVGAGI. The chain's CDR3 is CASSYSFPGEADTQYF. The CDR3 coding sequence is TGTGCCAGCAGTTACTCCTTCCCCGGCGAGGCAGATACGCAGTATTTT.

V usage is TRBV5-1 and J usage is TRBJ2-7, with D uncertain. CDR3 size: 12 residues. Germline V gene lookup returns CDR1 SGHRS and CDR2 YFSETQ. V gave up 4 bases and J gave up 4 bases, with 9 bases separating them. The CDR3 DNA sequence: TGCGCCAGCAGCCCATCTGGGTACGAGCAGTACTTC. Translated, it gives CASSPSGYEQYF.

Here the CDR3 DNA reads TGTGCCAGTAGTACCGAGACAGGTTCCGAGGACTATGGCTACACCTTC. Amino acids: CASSTETGSEDYGYTF. The V gene is TRBV19, the J gene TRBJ1-2, with D possibly matching TRBD1 (6 bases). The CDR3 spans 16 residues. With 4 bases removed from V and 3 bases from J, the gap between germline ends came to 18 bases. The germline V gene encodes CDR1 LNHDA and CDR2 SQIVND (reference sequence).

Worth noting for this clone: The sample holds other DNA sequences that translate to the same CDR3. The chain has TRBV7-9 and TRBJ2-5; 8 nucleotides match TRBD1. The germline CDR1 and CDR2 sequences are SEHNR and FQNEAQ (reference sequence). The CDR3 sequence is 14 residues long. With 3 bases clipped from V and 4 bases from J, the junction kept 4 bases outside the gene matches. The CDR3 sequence is CASSFTGGLETQYF. CDR3 in DNA: TGTGCCAGCAGCTTTACAGGGGGTCTAGAGACCCAGTACTTC.

The rearrangement joins TRBV11-2 to TRBJ2-5, with TRBD2 identical over 8 bases. V lost 1 base to trimming and J lost 3 bases; unmatched junction nucleotides: 7. The CDR3 is made up of 16 amino acids. Germline V lookup: CDR1 SGHAT, CDR2 FQNNGV. The CDR3 nucleotides read TGTGCCAGCAGCTTAGTTGTTCACGGGGGGGAAGAGACCCAGTACTTC. Amino acid sequence: CASSLVVHGGEETQYF. Full variable domain (rest looked up from reference TRBV11-2 and TRBJ2-5): EAGVAQSPRYKIIEKRQSVAFWCNPISGHATLYWYQQILGQGPKLLIQFQNNGVVDDSQLPKDRFSAERLKGVDSTLKIQPAKLEDSAVYLCASSLVVHGGEETQYFGPGTRLLVL.

The chain carries TRBV27 and TRBJ1-4, with D perhaps matching TRBD1 (6 bases). V was cut by 6 bases and J by 8 bases, with 25 bases left in between. The germline CDR1 and CDR2 sequences are MNHEY and SMNVEV (reference sequence). This CDR3 spans 17 amino acids. The DNA of the CDR3 is TGTGCCAGCAGCCCCTTGTTCACAGACAGGCTGGGGGAAAAACTGTTTTTT. Residues: CASSPLFTDRLGEKLFF. Supplemented by reference TRBV27 and TRBJ1-4, the full variable domain reads EAQVTQNPRYLITVTGKKLTVTCSQNMNHEYMSWYRQDPGLGLRQIYYSMNVEVTDKGDVPEGYKVSRKEKRNFPLILESPSPNQTSLYFCASSPLFTDRLGEKLFFGSGTQLSVL.

There are a few counts of this clone. V gene TRBV19 combines with J gene TRBJ1-5, with TRBD1 as a possible D gene (5 bases). CDR1 and CDR2 from the germline V gene are LNHDA and SQIVND (reference sequence). The CDR3 has 12 amino acids. V dropped 9 bases and J dropped 3 bases, with 9 bases sitting between them. The CDR3 spells CASRVSNQPQHF. The CDR3 region has the DNA TGTGCCAGCAGGGTTTCCAATCAGCCCCAGCATTTT. The variable domain in full, with the rest retrieved from reference TRBV19 and TRBJ1-5, is DGGITQSPKYLFRKEGQNVTLSCEQNLNHDAMYWYRQDPGQGLRLIYYSQIVNDFQKGDIAEGYSVSREKKESFPLTVTSAQKNPTAFYLCASRVSNQPQHFGDGTRLSIL.

The V and J genes are TRBV7-9 and TRBJ2-7; either TRBD1 or TRBD2 may fit D (5 bases each). V lost 4 bases and J 3 bases, leaving 16 bases between the germline ends. CDR1 is SEHNR, CDR2 FQNEAQ, per germline (reference sequence). The CDR3 spans 15 residues. Here the CDR3 DNA reads TGTGCCAGCAGCTCAACCGGGACGAGGTTCTACGAGCAGTACTTC. Translating gives CASSSTGTRFYEQYF.

This chain uses TRBV5-6 with TRBJ1-5; no clear D. Germline CDR1 SGHDT, CDR2 YYEEEE. The ends were cut back, 0 bases at V and 6 bases at J, with 13 bases in the middle. This CDR3 comprises 15 residues. CDR3 nucleotides: TGTGCCAGCAGCTTGGCGGCGGTGAGGAGTCAGCCCCAGCATTTT. Translating it yields CASSLAAVRSQPQHF. Based on the CDR3 plus reference TRBV5-6 and TRBJ1-5, the full variable domain is DAGVTQSPTHLIKTRGQQVTLRCSPKSGHDTVSWYQQALGQGPQFIFQYYEEEERQRGNFPDRFSGHQFPNYSSELNVNALLLGDSALYLCASSLAAVRSQPQHFGDGTRLSIL.

As for this clone: The same CDR3 is also encoded by other DNA sequences in this sample. The chain is built from TRBV4-1 and TRBJ2-7; TRBD1 might be the D (5 bases). The CDR3 contains 16 residues. V lost 0 bases, J lost 0 bases, and 12 bases lay in between. Germline CDR1 MGHRA, CDR2 YSYEKL. CDR3 coding DNA: TGCGCCAGCAGCCAAGATAGGGGCGGACCCTCCTACGAGCAGTACTTC. Its translation is CASSQDRGGPSYEQYF.